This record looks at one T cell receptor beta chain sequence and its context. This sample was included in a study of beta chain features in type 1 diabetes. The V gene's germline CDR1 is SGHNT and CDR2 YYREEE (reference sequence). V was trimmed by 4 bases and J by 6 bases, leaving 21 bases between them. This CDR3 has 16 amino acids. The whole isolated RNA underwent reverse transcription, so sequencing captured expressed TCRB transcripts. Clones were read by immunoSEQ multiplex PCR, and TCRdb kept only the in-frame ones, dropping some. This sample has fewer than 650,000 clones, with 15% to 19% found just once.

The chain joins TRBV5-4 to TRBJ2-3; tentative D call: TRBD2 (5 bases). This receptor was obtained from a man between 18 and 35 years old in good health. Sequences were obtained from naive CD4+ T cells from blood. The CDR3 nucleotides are TGTGCCAGCAGCCAATGGAACCCTCTGTCTAGCGATACGCAGTATTTT. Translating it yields CASSQWNPLSSDTQYF.